This entry features one TCR beta chain sequence. What it binds is unknown. Because it lacks the conserved phenylalanine or tryptophan at the end, this CDR3 is likely a read error. These data are taken from a study of CD8+CD57+ T cells in acquired aplastic anemia. As for the study in general: The DNA of sorted CD4+ and CD8+ cells averaged roughly 3 ug.

Study outcomes and limitations: Between patients and controls, approximately 29 CD8+ CDR3 sequences were found in common. Significance was not reached for CD8+ Simpson's diversity between patients and controls.

V lost 6 bases to trimming and J lost 2 bases; unmatched junction nucleotides: 3. Looked up from germline, CDR1 is SNHLY and CDR2 is FYNNEI. CDR3 length: 14 amino acids. TCR beta VDJ and CDR3 were profiled, and genomic DNA was the template. From the reads, TCRdb called clonotypes with MiXCR, one entry per CDR3 protein. Found here are roughly 190,000 distinct CDR3 sequences, about 53% of them singletons; the top ten hold more than 15%. This chain joins TRBV2 and TRBJ1-5; TRBD1 agrees at 8 bases. The clonotype originates from a human donor in good health, serving as a control. The sequenced material came from sorted CD4+, CD8+, or CD8+CD57+ T cells (not recorded which) from PBMCs. DNA for the CDR3: TGTGCCAGCAGACCGACAGGGGGCAATCAGCCCCAGCATCTT. Translating it yields CASRPTGGNQPQHL.